This is a list of T cell receptor beta chains from one sample in a study of CD8+ T cells in alopecia areata. Profiling relied on immunoSEQ multiplex PCR, and the TCRdb table lists in-frame clones only, not all of them. The repertoire holds 120,000 to 150,000 clones, with roughly four fifths as singletons. The input for sequencing was CD8+ T cells sorted from blood, taken at week 4, from a patient treated with tofacitinib. Receptor source: a human donor with alopecia areata. CDR3s include the opening cysteine and the closing phenylalanine or tryptophan. Clone size is shown for a subset of rows, as once, few, many or a class of expanded clone.

TRBJ2-1	TRBV7-9	many	CASSLTSGGYNEQFF
TRBJ2-7	TRBV6-5	-	CASSYSQHTYEQYF
TRBJ2-1	TRBV19	few	CASREVGDNNEQFF
TRBJ1-6	TRBV7-7	-	CASSLRPPGAYGPNSPLHF
TRBJ2-4	TRBV5-6	-	CASSAFDAGGSKNIQYF
TRBJ2-2	TRBV2	few	CASSPKKFTGELFF
TRBJ2-7	TRBV7-9	-	CASRSAWGYEQYF
TRBJ2-7	TRBV7-2	once	CASSWTSGWVLSSYEQYF
TRBJ2-7	TRBV7-8	-	CASSLAVGNEQYF
TRBJ1-5	TRBV15	-	CASREVYSNQPQHF
TRBJ2-5	TRBV4-1	-	CASSEPSGGAKETQYF
TRBJ2-2	TRBV9	-	CASSVAGGVAAGELFF
TRBJ2-3	TRBV7-3	-	CASSFGGSYTDTQYF
TRBJ2-3	TRBV7-2	-	CASSLAPGLAGGASTDTQYF
TRBJ2-7	TRBV19	-	CASSMGPGYEQYF
TRBJ2-5	TRBV7-9	-	CASRVATADQETQYF
TRBJ1-1	TRBV6-5	-	CASTSGPGGTEAFF
TRBJ2-1	TRBV5-1	-	CASSPEGGQGYNEQFF
TRBJ2-1	TRBV2	-	CASTPSDNEQFF
TRBJ1-5	TRBV4-1	-	CASSSTGPYSNQPQHF
TRBJ2-7	TRBV29-1	-	CSVTLSGVDEQYF
TRBJ2-7	TRBV6-1	once	CASRDSEISYEQYF
TRBJ1-2	TRBV7-9	-	CASSRTGTVPSNYGYTF
TRBJ2-7	TRBV7-9	-	CASSFPGPWDRVSEQYF
TRBJ1-1	TRBV7-9	-	CASSVTGGKNTEAFF
TRBJ1-1	TRBV15	-	CATSSPDRNTEAFF
TRBJ2-6	TRBV2	few	CASYRISGANVLTF
TRBJ2-3	TRBV6-5	-	CASSYRGTDTQYF
TRBJ2-2	TRBV7-6	-	CASSERPAGELFF
TRBJ1-1	TRBV27	-	CASSRGVGNTEAFF
TRBJ2-1	TRBV11-1	few	CASSSGLAGAPKLF
TRBJ2-7	TRBV5-6	-	CASSVPGHSYEQYF
TRBJ2-7	TRBV15	-	CATSSSLSYEQYF
TRBJ2-7	TRBV7-2	-	CASSAPGQALYEQYF
TRBJ2-7	TRBV2	-	CASSYKSPYEQYF
TRBJ2-5	TRBV7-6	-	CASSLEGSQQETQYF
TRBJ2-5	TRBV4-1	once	CASSQEFGSQETQYF
TRBJ1-1	TRBV29-1	-	CSVEGAGMNTEAFF
TRBJ2-1	TRBV23-1	few	CASSHHSGGPPYNEQFF
TRBJ2-7	TRBV7-9	-	CASSSGTGVSYEQYF